Presented here are 32 T cell receptor beta chains from one specimen sequenced in a study of regulatory T cells in long-lasting Graves disease. Time point of the sample: newly diagnosed GD, antithyroid drugs for less than 3 months. PBMCs were the source of the RNA used for TCR sequencing. The authors built TCR beta libraries using iRepertoire HTBI primers and Arm-PCR of CDR3 regions. TCRdb passed the multiplex PCR reads through MiXCR, listing each CDR3 protein once. The repertoire holds roughly 500,000 distinct CDR3 sequences, around 15% seen once, with around a sixth in the top ten. Another study also made use of these data, one on T cells in Graves' hyperthyroidism and ophthalmopathy.

Sequences were derived from peripheral blood mononuclear cells (PBMCs), sampled at new diagnosis, from a patient treated with antithyroid drugs. The receptors here all came from a woman aged 50 to 65 with Graves disease.

This clonotype has just a few counts. The chain joins TRBV6-2 or TRBV6-3 to TRBJ2-5, with 8 bases that match TRBD2. There are 20 residues in the CDR3. Germline assignment: CDR1 MNHEY and CDR2 SVGEGT. Trimming removed 2 bases from V and 1 base from J; junction bases left unmatched: 18. CDR3 nucleotides: TGTGCCAGCAGTTACCCCTCCAGCGGGAGAGCCTCTGCCCTCCAAGAGACCCAGTACTTC. It encodes CASSYPSSGRASALQETQYF.

The chain has TRBV27 and TRBJ2-1, with D perhaps TRBD1 or TRBD2 (5 bases each). Germline-derived CDR1 and CDR2 are MNHEY and SMNVEV (reference sequence). CDR3 length: 15 amino acids. The ends were cut back, 6 bases at V and 5 bases at J, with 17 bases in the middle. The CDR3 DNA follows: TGTGCCAGCAGAAATAGGGTGGGGGACGACAATGAGCAGTTCTTC. Its translation is CASRNRVGDDNEQFF.

Details on this clonotype: A much larger clone is a single base away; this may be a read error. This chain links TRBV18 with TRBJ2-4, with TRBD1 matching over 9 bases. Germline V gene sequence: CDR1 KGHSH, CDR2 LQKENI. CDR3 length equals 15 residues. The CDR3 loop is CASSPPGQGKNMQYF. The CDR3 nucleotides read TGTGCCAGCTCACCACCAGGACAGGGGAAAAACATGCAGTACTTC.

V and J are TRBV7-3 and TRBJ2-1; D is unresolved. Trimming took off 5 bases at V and 0 bases at J, with 14 bases between the two ends. The CDR3 sequence is 16 residues long. The germline V gene encodes CDR1 SGHTA and CDR2 FQGTGA. As DNA, the CDR3 is TGTGCCAGCAGCCCCCTACTAACGAGCTCCTACAATGAGCAGTTCTTC. This codes for CASSPLLTSSYNEQFF.

The sample holds many counts of this clonotype. This chain joins TRBV29-1 and TRBJ1-1, with unresolved D. The CDR3 is made up of 11 amino acids. Trimming took off 6 bases at V and 7 bases at J, with 12 bases between the two ends. Germline V lookup: CDR1 SQVTM, CDR2 ANQGSEA. The CDR3 loop is CSVPREREAFF. The DNA of the CDR3 is TGCAGCGTCCCGCGAGAGCGTGAAGCTTTCTTT.

Many counts were recorded for this clonotype. This chain links TRBV6-9 with TRBJ2-7; 7 nucleotides match TRBD1. The CDR3 extends over 15 amino acids. J lost 1 base, V lost 4 bases, and 7 bases had no gene match. CDR1 and CDR2 (germline): MNHGY, SVAAGI. Written as DNA, the CDR3 is TGTGCCAGCAGTTTCGGGACAGCCAGGTCCTACGAGCAGTACTTC. Protein: CASSFGTARSYEQYF.

The table lists this clonotype with many counts. The chain has TRBV10-3 and TRBJ2-3; D may be TRBD1 or TRBD2 (7 bases each). CDR1 ENHRY and CDR2 SYGVKD come from the germline V gene. This CDR3 region has 11 residues. The V gene lost 9 bases and the J gene lost 9 bases, with 13 bases spanning the gap. The CDR3 is CAIDREGTQYF. Written as DNA, the CDR3 is TGTGCCATAGACAGGGAGGGGACGCAGTATTTT.

This clonotype has a handful of counts. A read error is possible here, since a much larger clone lies one base away. This is likely a read error, given that the CDR3 carries no conserved phenylalanine or tryptophan at its end. V is TRBV2 and J is TRBJ2-1, with 7 bases lining up with TRBD1. The germline V gene has CDR1 SNHLY and CDR2 FYNNEI. This CDR3 region has 13 residues. V shed 9 bases, J shed 6 bases, and the junction held 8 bases outside the gene matches. CDR3 DNA: TGTGCCAGACGACAGGGAAGTGGCAATGAGCAGTTCCTC. Protein product: CARRQGSGNEQFL.

This clonotype was counted many times. The rearrangement uses TRBV11-2 and TRBJ1-6, with 8 nucleotides matching TRBD1. CDR1 is SGHAT and CDR2 is FQNNGV in the germline V gene. The CDR3 is made up of 15 amino acids. J was trimmed by 10 bases and V by 5 bases; bases with no gene match: 10. This CDR3 is CASSPRTGFVSPLHF. As DNA, the CDR3 is TGTGCCAGCAGCCCCCGGACAGGGTTCGTCTCACCCCTCCACTTT.

This sequence joins TRBV20-1 and TRBJ2-2; 9 positions match TRBD1. CDR3 length equals 15 residues. CDR1 and CDR2 from the germline V gene are DFQATT and SNEGSKA (reference sequence). The V gene end was trimmed by 5 bases and the J gene end by 5 bases; junction bases not matched to a gene: 9. This chain's CDR3 is CSAPRTGVGTGELFF. CDR3 DNA sequence: TGCAGTGCTCCCCGGACAGGGGTCGGGACCGGGGAGCTGTTTTTT.

This clonotype was seen only a few times. The J gene is TRBJ2-7, the V gene TRBV7-3; TRBD2 agrees at 9 bases. The CDR3 has 13 residues. Germline V gene data show CDR1 as SGHTA and CDR2 as FQGTGA. V dropped 4 bases and J dropped 5; count of bases not matched to a gene: 3. The CDR3, as DNA: TGTGCCAGCAGCTCGCGCGGGGGGGACGAGCAGTACTTC. Its translation: CASSSRGGDEQYF.

This clonotype was counted a few times. The V gene is TRBV28, the J gene TRBJ1-2; TRBD1 might be the D (6 bases). The CDR3 extends over 15 amino acids. The V gene lost 6 bases and the J gene lost 4 bases, with 18 bases spanning the gap. The germline CDR1 and CDR2 sequences are MDHEN and SYDVKM. This CDR3 is CASRAPGTSSYGYTF. For the CDR3, the DNA is TGTGCCAGCAGGGCCCCTGGGACATCTTCCTATGGCTACACCTTC.

In its sample, this clonotype was seen many times. CDR3 bases: TGTGCCAGCTCGCCCGAGACTAGCGGGAGATTATACGAGCAGTACTTC. It codes for CASSPETSGRLYEQYF. This chain uses TRBV18 with TRBJ2-7, with TRBD2 matching 12 bases. V dropped 6 bases and J dropped 4; count of bases not matched to a gene: 10. Per germline, CDR1 KGHSH and CDR2 LQKENI. This CDR3 is 16 amino acids long.

This clonotype was observed a handful of times. V gene TRBV30 combines with J gene TRBJ2-7, with D perhaps TRBD2 (5 bases). The V and J ends lost 3 bases and 3 bases respectively, with 18 bases between them. The CDR3 runs 15 residues. The germline V gene encodes CDR1 GTSNPN and CDR2 SVGIG (reference sequence). This CDR3 reads CAWRNTGSPSYEQYF. CDR3 bases: TGTGCCTGGAGAAACACGGGGTCGCCGAGCTACGAGCAGTACTTC.

This clonotype was detected many times. The chain combines TRBV7-9 with TRBJ2-7, with TRBD2 matching 8 bases. Looked up from germline, CDR1 is SEHNR and CDR2 is FQNEAQ (reference sequence). Losses at the gene ends were 4 bases for V and 2 bases for J; bases not matched to a gene: 4. The CDR3 length is 14 residues. The CDR3: CASSSTGLAYEQYF. The CDR3 coding sequence is TGTGCCAGCAGCTCTACGGGACTAGCCTACGAGCAGTACTTC.

This clonotype turned up a few times. This rearrangement joins TRBV28 to TRBJ2-5; unclear D gene. This CDR3 has 15 residues. Per germline, CDR1 MDHEN and CDR2 SYDVKM. Between the trimmed V and J ends, which lost 4 bases and 4 bases, there was a span of 16 bases. CDR3 bases: TGTGCCAGCAGTTCCCCAAGGGCCATCGGAGAGACCCAGTACTTC. It encodes CASSSPRAIGETQYF.

This sequence joins TRBV20-1 and TRBJ1-1; D gene uncertain. Germline-derived CDR1 and CDR2 are DFQATT and SNEGSKA (reference sequence). This CDR3 has 14 amino acids. Between the trimmed V and J ends, which lost 3 bases and 8 bases, there was a span of 19 bases. CDR3 coding DNA: TGCAGTGCTAGGGTTTCACCGGGAGTACGAGAAGCTTTCTTT. It is translated as CSARVSPGVREAFF.

This clonotype was counted between two and nine times. This chain links TRBV5-1 with TRBJ2-5, with TRBD1 identical over 7 bases. CDR1 and CDR2 (germline): SGHRS, YFSETQ. CDR3 length: 14 amino acids. V shed 2 bases and J 2 bases; nucleotides not matched to a gene: 3. CDR3 sequence reads: CASSFRDSQETQYF. The CDR3 nucleotides are TGCGCCAGCAGCTTCCGGGACAGTCAAGAGACCCAGTACTTC.

The rearrangement uses TRBV6-8 and TRBJ1-5; no firm D call. The CDR3 totals 15 residues. The V end was cut by 1 base, the J end by 5 bases, with 12 bases between. Germline lookup yields CDR1 MNHGY and CDR2 SAAAGT. CDR3 sequence: CASSYCVRFDQPQHF. DNA of the CDR3: TGTGCCAGCAGTTACTGCGTAAGGTTTGATCAGCCCCAGCATTTT.

In this sample, this clonotype turned up a few times. V is TRBV19 and J is TRBJ1-2; 8 nucleotides line up with TRBD1. The CDR3 totals 15 residues. Germline CDR1 and CDR2: LNHDA and SQIVND (reference sequence). The ends lost 8 bases at V and 2 bases at J; junction bases unmatched: 10. CDR3 sequence reads: CASAKQGVDNYGYTF. The CDR3 DNA sequence: TGTGCCAGTGCAAAACAGGGGGTTGACAACTATGGCTACACCTTC. Drawing the rest from reference TRBV19 and TRBJ1-2, the complete variable domain is DGGITQSPKYLFRKEGQNVTLSCEQNLNHDAMYWYRQDPGQGLRLIYYSQIVNDFQKGDIAEGYSVSREKKESFPLTVTSAQKNPTAFYLCASAKQGVDNYGYTFGSGTRLTVV.

This clonotype was observed at least ten times. The chain couples TRBV20-1 to TRBJ2-7; weak D call: TRBD1 (6 bases). In germline, CDR1 is DFQATT, CDR2 SNEGSKA (reference sequence). The CDR3 length is 15 residues. V was shortened by 2 bases and J by 0 bases, with 14 bases between the two germline ends. The CDR3 region has the DNA TGCAGTGCTAGACACCCCGAGACAGGCTCCTACGAGCAGTACTTC. Translation gives CSARHPETGSYEQYF.

This clonotype was seen at least ten times. The chain is built from TRBV6-1 and TRBJ2-7; 12 nucleotides match TRBD2. V lost 6 bases to trimming and J lost 3 bases; unmatched junction nucleotides: 9. The CDR3 loop spans 16 amino acids. In germline, CDR1 is MNHNS, CDR2 SASEGT. The CDR3 bases are TGTGCCAGCAGACAATCAGGACTAGCGGGGTTCTACGAGCAGTACTTC. Translated, it gives CASRQSGLAGFYEQYF.

In its sample, this clonotype was seen many times. The gene calls are TRBV7-9 and TRBJ2-7; 9 positions agree with TRBD1. The germline gives CDR1 SEHNR, CDR2 FQNEAQ (reference sequence). The CDR3 loop spans 14 amino acids. J was trimmed by 2 bases and V by 3 bases; bases with no gene match: 2. This CDR3 is CASSLGQGTYEQYF. Written as DNA, the CDR3 is TGTGCCAGCAGCTTGGGACAGGGAACCTACGAGCAGTACTTC. Together with reference TRBV7-9 and TRBJ2-7, the CDR3 gives the full variable domain: DTGVSQNPRHKITKRGQNVTFRCDPISEHNRLYWYRQTLGQGPEFLTYFQNEAQLEKSRLLSDRFSAERPKGSFSTLEIQRTEQGDSAMYLCASSLGQGTYEQYFGPGTRLTVT.

Only a few counts were recorded for this clonotype. The gene calls are TRBV7-6 and TRBJ2-5; 8 bases are shared with TRBD2. CDR3 size: 17 residues. Germline V CDR1 and CDR2: SGHVS, FNYEAQ. With V trimmed by 1 base and J by 3 bases, 10 bases remained unmatched. CDR3 protein: CASSLVVSGGPKETQYF. In DNA form, the CDR3 reads TGTGCCAGCAGCTTAGTAGTCTCGGGAGGGCCCAAAGAGACCCAGTACTTC.

This clonotype came up many times. J is TRBJ2-7 and V is TRBV6-1, with unresolved D. Germline CDR1 and CDR2: MNHNS and SASEGT. The CDR3 totals 13 residues. Trimming shortened V by 5 bases and J by 2 bases, and 10 bases separated the two germline ends. This chain's CDR3 is CASSPWRTYEQYF. The CDR3 bases are TGTGCCAGCAGTCCTTGGCGGACCTACGAGCAGTACTTC.

The sample holds many counts of this clonotype. The chain is built from TRBV18 and TRBJ2-5; possible D gene TRBD2, 6 bases. Trimming left V 0 bases short and J 6 bases short, with 8 bases between. The CDR3 loop spans 13 amino acids. CDR1 KGHSH and CDR2 LQKENI come from the germline V gene. DNA for the CDR3: TGTGCCAGCTCACCACCGGGACTTAAGACCCAGTACTTC. Translation gives CASSPPGLKTQYF. Together with reference TRBV18 and TRBJ2-5, the CDR3 gives the full variable domain: NAGVMQNPRHLVRRRGQEARLRCSPMKGHSHVYWYRQLPEEGLKFMVYLQKENIIDESGMPKERFSAEFPKEGPSILRIQQVVRGDSAAYFCASSPPGLKTQYFGPGTRLLVL.

There are many counts of this clonotype. V and J are TRBV6-5 and TRBJ1-2; 8 bases fit TRBD1. Trimming at V came to 2 bases and at J to 8 bases, leaving 19 bases not matched to a gene. This CDR3 is built from 18 residues. Looked up from germline, CDR1 is MNHEY and CDR2 is SVGAGI. CDR3 coding DNA: TGTGCCAGCAGTTACCCAAAGGATAGAAGAGACAGGGGACGAGGCTACACCTTC. As protein: CASSYPKDRRDRGRGYTF.

This clonotype was observed many times. The chain recombines TRBV12-3 or TRBV12-4 with TRBJ2-3; 9 bases map to TRBD2. Trimming removed 6 bases from V and 3 bases from J; junction bases left unmatched: 7. The length of the CDR3 is 15 residues. CDR3 nucleotide sequence: TGTGCCAGCAGCGGCGGGACTAGCTATACAGATACGCAGTATTTT. It is translated as CASSGGTSYTDTQYF.

The chain recombines TRBV7-9 with TRBJ1-2; a possible D gene is TRBD1 (6 bases). Germline CDR1 is SEHNR and CDR2 is FQNEAQ (reference sequence). CDR3 length: 14 residues. V lost 8 bases and J lost 2, with 15 bases in between. The CDR3 sequence is CASRGTGPNYGYTF. CDR3 nucleotide sequence: TGTGCCAGCCGAGGAACAGGGCCCAACTATGGCTACACCTTC.

This clonotype showed up many times. V is TRBV5-1 and J is TRBJ2-7; D not resolved. This CDR3 contains 14 residues. Per germline, CDR1 SGHRS and CDR2 YFSETQ. The ends were cut back, 0 bases at V and 3 bases at J, with 10 bases in the middle. CDR3 sequence: CASSLGAGRYEQYF. CDR3 DNA sequence: TGCGCCAGCAGCTTGGGCGCAGGACGCTACGAGCAGTACTTC.

The sample holds a few counts of this clonotype. This chain joins TRBV19 and TRBJ2-6, with 9 bases fitting TRBD2. Germline V gives CDR1 LNHDA, CDR2 SQIVND (reference sequence). The ends lost 4 bases at V and 1 base at J; junction bases unmatched: 14. The CDR3 runs to 20 residues. The CDR3 region has the DNA TGTGCCAGTAGTACTGGGGGCGGGAGGGCCTTGCCGTCTGGGGCCAACGTCCTGACTTTC. Translating gives CASSTGGGRALPSGANVLTF.

This clonotype was recorded at least ten times. V usage is TRBV11-2 and J usage is TRBJ2-5; D is tentatively TRBD1 or TRBD2 (6 bases each). V lost 3 bases to trimming and J lost 7 bases, with 18 bases between them. The CDR3 has 15 amino acids. In germline, CDR1 is SGHAT, CDR2 FQNNGV. CDR3 protein: CASSFGGGPGVTQYF. The DNA for the CDR3 is TGTGCCAGCAGCTTCGGGGGCGGGCCCGGCGTGACCCAGTACTTC.